The rows below give T cell receptor beta chains drawn from one sample of a study of T cell responses to AZD1222 COVID-19 vaccine. Profiled with immunoSEQ multiplex PCR; TCRdb holds only in-frame clones, not every one. The sample lists some 120,000 clones; 90% to 95% were seen once. The source was peripheral blood, collected on day 0 of AZD1222 vaccination. The origin of the receptors is an adult in good health. CDR3s include the opening cysteine and the closing phenylalanine or tryptophan. The D gene is left open where the match is weak. Some rows have no size entry. The others give once, few or many, or a class for an expanded clone.

CASSFGQLYEQYF	TGTGCCAGCAGCTTTGGACAGCTCTACGAGCAGTACTTC	TRBV7-2	-	-	TRBJ2-7
CASSPGQGGNQPQHF	TGTGCCAGTAGTCCCGGACAGGGTGGAAATCAGCCCCAGCATTTT	TRBV19	-	TRBD1	TRBJ1-5
CAISGGWTSGRRAFYEQYF	TGTGCCATCAGTGGAGGTTGGACTAGCGGGAGACGAGCTTTCTACGAGCAGTACTTC	TRBV10-3	once	TRBD2	TRBJ2-7
CASSLPRTGGNTEAFF	TGTGCCAGCAGCTTGCCCCGGACAGGGGGCAACACTGAAGCTTTCTTT	TRBV5-4	-	TRBD1	TRBJ1-1
CAWSPLGNTIYF	TGTGCCTGGAGTCCTCTCGGAAACACCATATATTTT	TRBV30	-	-	TRBJ1-3
CASSLAGQGNYGYTF	TGTGCCAGCAGCTTAGCGGGACAGGGCAACTATGGCTACACCTTC	TRBV7-8	-	TRBD1	TRBJ1-2
CASSITRDYSVEKLFF	TGTGCCAGCAGCATAACCAGGGATTACAGCGTTGAAAAACTGTTTTTT	TRBV13	-	-	TRBJ1-4
CASSEVRTTRLAKNIQYF	TGTGCCAGCAGCGAGGTACGGACTACCAGGCTAGCCAAAAACATTCAGTACTTC	TRBV7-9	-	-	TRBJ2-4
CASSLGLFYEQYF	TGTGCCAGCAGCTTGGGACTTTTCTACGAGCAGTACTTC	TRBV7-9	-	-	TRBJ2-7
CASSQRLAGTRFF	TGTGCCAGCAGCCAAAGACTAGCGGGAACGCGGTTCTTC	TRBV7-3	-	TRBD2	TRBJ2-1
CASSDPASGRAGELFF	TGTGCCAGCAGTGATCCCGCCAGCGGGAGGGCCGGGGAGCTGTTTTTT	TRBV2	-	TRBD2	TRBJ2-2
CASSPPSRIPEAFF	TGTGCCAGCTCACCACCGAGTAGGATACCTGAAGCTTTCTTT	TRBV18	-	-	TRBJ1-1
CASSYGTSGSYEQYF	TGTGCCAGCAGCTACGGAACTAGCGGGAGCTACGAGCAGTACTTC	TRBV28	-	TRBD2	TRBJ2-7
CASTTWGPQHF	TGTGCCAGCACCACCTGGGGGCCCCAGCATTTT	TRBV28	-	-	TRBJ1-5